This passage covers 27 T cell receptor beta chains from one sample sequenced in a study of human T cells and chemical hapten exposure. TCRdb ran MiXCR on the RACE reads and lists one entry per CDR3 protein. Of roughly 53,000 distinct CDR3 sequences in the sample, roughly 9.5% were seen once. Time point reported: patch test 3, about 24 weeks after DPC sensitization. Documented treatment: therapeutic diphenylcyclopropenone sensitization with weekly scalp DPC. Specimen: whole blood, collected in connection with sensitization to the hapten diphenylcyclopropenone (DPC). Source of these receptors: a woman aged 40-49 years with alopecia areata. Some clones in this sample may be carry-over from other donors' samples.

This clonotype was found a few times. V and J are TRBV7-9 and TRBJ2-1, with D maybe TRBD2 (6 bases). The CDR3 has 15 residues. Germline V gives CDR1 SEHNR, CDR2 FQNEAQ (reference sequence). The germline V and J ends were trimmed by 5 bases and 1 base, with 12 bases remaining between them. CDR3 in DNA: TGTGCCAGCAGCCCCTATGGGGGGTCCTACAATGAGCAGTTCTTC. Translated: CASSPYGGSYNEQFF.

This clonotype was picked up many times. The chain couples TRBV6-2 or TRBV6-3 to TRBJ2-4; D perhaps matches TRBD2 (7 bases). In germline, CDR1 is MNHEY, CDR2 SVGEGT. The CDR3 is made up of 18 amino acids. Trimming pared 2 bases from V and 0 bases from J, leaving 17 bases between. The CDR3 is CASSYGRGATLAKNIQYF. As DNA, the CDR3 is TGTGCCAGCAGTTACGGGAGGGGGGCTACCCTAGCCAAAAACATTCAGTACTTC.

Many counts were recorded for this clonotype. The V and J genes are TRBV5-6 and TRBJ2-2; 7 bases map to TRBD1. CDR3 size: 14 residues. V lost 5 bases to trimming and J lost 1 base; unmatched junction nucleotides: 2. Germline V lookup: CDR1 SGHDT, CDR2 YYEEEE. In DNA, the CDR3 is TGTGCCAGCAGGAGGACAGGGAACACCGGGGAGCTGTTTTTT. Protein product: CASRRTGNTGELFF. The entire variable domain, with the rest obtained from reference TRBV5-6 and TRBJ2-2, is as follows: DAGVTQSPTHLIKTRGQQVTLRCSPKSGHDTVSWYQQALGQGPQFIFQYYEEEERQRGNFPDRFSGHQFPNYSSELNVNALLLGDSALYLCASRRTGNTGELFFGEGSRLTVL.

This clonotype was observed many times. The chain uses TRBV7-2 and TRBJ2-1; 12 bases are a match to TRBD2. Germline V CDR1 and CDR2: SGHTA, FQGNSA. This CDR3 is 18 amino acids long. Trimming took 4 bases from V and 4 from J; bases not matched to a gene: 11. This chain's CDR3 is CASSSTSPTSGGYNEQFF. CDR3 in DNA: TGTGCCAGCAGCTCCACTTCCCCGACTAGCGGGGGTTACAATGAGCAGTTCTTC.

This clonotype has a count of ten or more. The V and J genes are TRBV3-1 and TRBJ2-1; D perhaps matches TRBD2 (6 bases). This CDR3 comprises 16 residues. Germline-derived CDR1 and CDR2 are LGHDT and YNNKEL (reference sequence). The ends were cut back, 0 bases at V and 0 bases at J, with 9 bases in the middle. CDR3 in DNA: TGTGCCAGCAGCCAAGATGGGAGGAGCTCCTACAATGAGCAGTTCTTC. Translated: CASSQDGRSSYNEQFF.

V usage is TRBV29-1 and J usage is TRBJ1-1; D unresolved. The V gene lost 7 bases and the J gene lost 2 bases, with 17 bases spanning the gap. The CDR3 runs 14 residues. Germline lookup yields CDR1 SQVTM and CDR2 ANQGSEA. For the CDR3, the DNA is TGCAGCGCTCCTACCGCTGGGAGAAACACTGAAGCTTTCTTT. It encodes CSAPTAGRNTEAFF.

The chain joins TRBV11-2 to TRBJ2-7; 9 nucleotides line up with TRBD2. In germline, CDR1 is SGHAT, CDR2 FQNNGV. V trimming: 3 bases; J trimming: 4 bases; junction bases outside the gene matches: 7. This CDR3 region has 15 residues. This chain's CDR3 is CASSFRAGGPYEQYF. DNA of the CDR3: TGTGCCAGCAGCTTTCGCGCGGGGGGGCCGTACGAGCAGTACTTC.

The sample holds many counts of this clonotype. The conserved phenylalanine or tryptophan is not found at the CDR3 terminus, so this likely reflects a read error. Because the CDR3's place on the DNA is in doubt, the DNA is left out and the CDR3 is given as listed by TCRdb. The V call is TRBV7-6, the J call TRBJ2-7; the table's TRBD2 call for D was not verified on the DNA. CDR1 and CDR2 from the germline V gene are SGHVS and FNYEAQ. The CDR3 spans 12 residues, counting both ends. The CDR3 protein is CASNPEGQVGLS.

This clonotype was observed a handful of times. This chain uses TRBV5-1 with TRBJ1-6; TRBD1 matches 8 bases. CDR3 length equals 16 residues. Germline loops: CDR1 SGHRS, CDR2 YFSETQ. After removal of 0 bases from V and 6 bases from J, the junction contained 5 bases not matched to a gene. CDR3 DNA: TGCGCCAGCAGCTTGGCAGGGGGCGGAAGTAATTCACCCCTCCACTTT. Protein: CASSLAGGGSNSPLHF.

In this sample, this clonotype turned up a few times. V and J are TRBV5-1 and TRBJ1-6, with D unresolved. Trimming pared 3 bases from V and 0 bases from J, leaving 13 bases between. CDR1 and CDR2 from the germline V gene are SGHRS and YFSETQ. This CDR3 is built from 17 residues. The CDR3 bases are TGCGCCAGCAGCTACTACAGCGTCAGCTCCTATAATTCACCCCTCCACTTT. Protein: CASSYYSVSSYNSPLHF.

This clonotype appeared many times. The V call is TRBV4-3, the J call TRBJ2-1; 12 nucleotides match TRBD2. Germline V CDR1 and CDR2: LGHNA, YSLEER. The CDR3 contains 18 residues. V shed 4 bases, J shed 6 bases, and the junction held 13 bases outside the gene matches. This chain's CDR3 is CASSPRTSGGPRGNEQFF. CDR3 in DNA: TGCGCCAGCAGCCCGCGAACTAGCGGGGGGCCAAGGGGCAATGAGCAGTTCTTC.

This chain uses TRBV5-4 with TRBJ2-3; D not certain. Germline assignment: CDR1 SGHNT and CDR2 YYREEE (reference sequence). The CDR3 extends over 12 amino acids. Trimming left V 4 bases short and J 3 bases short, with 6 bases between. The CDR3 loop reads CASSLNTDTQYF. The CDR3 DNA reads as TGTGCCAGCAGCCTAAATACAGATACGCAGTATTTT.

This clonotype was counted a few times. The V call is TRBV4-3, the J call TRBJ2-1; perhaps TRBD1 as D (6 bases). The CDR3 extends over 13 amino acids. Germline CDR1 is LGHNA and CDR2 is YSLEER. Between the trimmed V and J ends, which lost 3 bases and 6 bases, there was a span of 9 bases. CDR3 in amino acids: CASSHRGRNEQFF. As DNA, the CDR3 is TGCGCCAGCAGCCACAGGGGACGCAATGAGCAGTTCTTC.

The rearrangement links TRBV18 to TRBJ2-3; D is unclear. Trimming pared 3 bases from V and 2 bases from J, leaving 9 bases between. Germline V gene lookup returns CDR1 KGHSH and CDR2 LQKENI. The CDR3 covers 14 residues. The CDR3 sequence: CASSPSQLTDTQYF. The CDR3 nucleotides read TGTGCCAGCTCACCGAGTCAGCTCACAGATACGCAGTATTTT.

This clonotype has just a few counts. The chain couples TRBV6-1 to TRBJ2-3, with D perhaps TRBD1 or TRBD2 (5 bases each). The CDR3 is 14 amino acids. In germline, CDR1 is MNHNS, CDR2 SASEGT. Trimming took 8 bases from V and 1 from J, leaving 13 bases between them. CDR3 bases: TGTGCCAGCGAGAGGGGTGAGGGCACAGATACGCAGTATTTT. It encodes CASERGEGTDTQYF.

This clonotype was found a few times. The chain couples TRBV6-6 to TRBJ2-2; unclear D gene. CDR1 is MNHNY and CDR2 is SVGAGI in the germline V gene (reference sequence). This CDR3 has 15 amino acids. The V and J ends lost 6 bases and 5 bases respectively, with 16 bases between them. This chain's CDR3 is CASRVGRSVTGELFF. CDR3 bases: TGTGCCAGCAGAGTAGGCCGGTCCGTAACCGGGGAGCTGTTTTTT.

This clonotype was counted only a few times. V and J are TRBV7-6 and TRBJ2-2; 8 nucleotides line up with TRBD2. This CDR3 is built from 17 residues. Germline CDR1 SGHVS, CDR2 FNYEAQ. V lost 2 bases and J lost 5; bases outside the gene matches: 10. The CDR3 loop is CASSLQLVAGHTGELFF. CDR3 coding DNA: TGTGCCAGCAGCTTACAACTTGTAGCGGGGCATACCGGGGAGCTGTTTTTT.

This clonotype was seen repeatedly, ten times or more. This CDR3 is CASSLEQGDTQYF. The CDR3 coding sequence is TGTGCCAGCAGCTTAGAACAGGGGGATACGCAGTATTTT. The gene calls are TRBV7-6 and TRBJ2-3; TRBD1 matches at 7 bases. The junction had 1 base not matched to a gene; V was cut back by 1 base and J by 6 bases. Germline loops: CDR1 SGHVS, CDR2 FNYEAQ. This CDR3 contains 13 residues.

The V gene is TRBV3-1, the J gene TRBJ1-1; D not resolved. CDR3 size: 11 residues. CDR1 and CDR2 from the germline V gene are LGHDT and YNNKEL (reference sequence). Trimming removed 3 bases from V and 6 bases from J, with 5 bases in between. This CDR3 reads CASSHHAEAFF. The CDR3 nucleotides are TGTGCCAGCAGCCATCACGCTGAAGCTTTCTTT.

The chain couples TRBV19 to TRBJ1-5; D is uncertain. CDR1 is LNHDA and CDR2 is SQIVND in the germline V gene (reference sequence). V was clipped by 3 bases and J by 1 base, with 7 bases between them. The CDR3 sequence is 14 residues long. Here the CDR3 DNA reads TGTGCCAGTAGTATCCGGCAGAGCAATCAGCCCCAGCATTTT. It yields the protein CASSIRQSNQPQHF.

This chain connects TRBV28 to TRBJ2-7; 7 positions agree with TRBD1. Trimming removed 7 bases from V and 4 bases from J; junction bases left unmatched: 10. The germline gives CDR1 MDHEN, CDR2 SYDVKM. The length of the CDR3 is 14 residues. The CDR3 DNA reads TGTGCCAGCACCGACACAGGGGTTGGATACGAGCAGTACTTC. Its translation: CASTDTGVGYEQYF.

The chain links TRBV9 to TRBJ2-4; D perhaps matches TRBD2 (6 bases). Between the trimmed V and J ends, which lost 3 bases and 0 bases, there was a span of 7 bases. Germline V gene sequence: CDR1 SGDLS, CDR2 YYNGEE. The CDR3 length is 14 residues. The CDR3: CASSGGLAKNIQYF. CDR3 in DNA: TGTGCCAGCAGCGGGGGACTAGCCAAAAACATTCAGTACTTC.

This chain joins TRBV4-1 and TRBJ2-7, with D hard to call. The germline V and J ends were trimmed by 3 bases and 4 bases, with 10 bases remaining between them. This CDR3 contains 13 residues. Germline CDR1 reads MGHRA; CDR2 reads YSYEKL. CDR3 in amino acids: CASSHGPPYEQYF. The CDR3 coding sequence is TGCGCCAGCAGCCATGGACCGCCGTACGAGCAGTACTTC.

This clonotype was seen a few times. The rearrangement joins TRBV27 to TRBJ2-4; a weak D match, TRBD1 (6 bases). There are 16 residues in the CDR3. Trimming pared 5 bases from V and 0 bases from J, leaving 14 bases between. Germline-derived CDR1 and CDR2 are MNHEY and SMNVEV (reference sequence). The CDR3 sequence is CASSPGQRRAKNIQYF. CDR3 nucleotide sequence: TGTGCCAGCAGTCCAGGACAGCGACGAGCCAAAAACATTCAGTACTTC.

This clonotype was seen more than once but under ten times. The J gene is TRBJ1-1, the V gene TRBV5-1; D is unclear. Trimming took off 2 bases at V and 5 bases at J, with 16 bases between the two ends. Germline V CDR1 and CDR2: SGHRS, YFSETQ. This CDR3 is built from 15 residues. The CDR3 DNA reads as TGCGCCAGCAGCTTTACACTAGGCGAGAGGACTGAAGCTTTCTTT. Translating gives CASSFTLGERTEAFF. The full variable domain, completed using reference TRBV5-1 and TRBJ1-1, is KAGVTQTPRYLIKTRGQQVTLSCSPISGHRSVSWYQQTPGQGLQFLFEYFSETQRNKGNFPGRFSGRQFSNSRSEMNVSTLELGDSALYLCASSFTLGERTEAFFGQGTRLTVV.

This clonotype was observed a handful of times. The genes are TRBV6-5 and TRBJ2-1; maybe TRBD2 (7 bases). Germline lookup yields CDR1 MNHEY and CDR2 SVGAGI. V was clipped by 6 bases and J by 7 bases, with 19 bases between them. The length of the CDR3 is 15 residues. In nucleotides, the CDR3 is TGTGCCAGCAGGAAGCGGGGTGGTACAGGGAATGAGCAGTTCTTC. Encoded protein: CASRKRGGTGNEQFF.

This clonotype has a count of ten or more. The chain carries TRBV3-1 and TRBJ1-1; a possible D gene is TRBD1 (5 bases). CDR3 length equals 14 residues. In germline, CDR1 is LGHDT, CDR2 YNNKEL (reference sequence). V was shortened by 3 bases and J by 4 bases, with 12 bases between the two germline ends. The CDR3 bases are TGTGCCAGCAGCCAGGGAGGGGTAGGCACTGAAGCTTTCTTT. Translation gives CASSQGGVGTEAFF.